This T cell receptor (beta chain) was identified during a study of a mutant IDH1 vaccine in newly diagnosed glioma. In the study overall: The study gave patients eight vaccinations in weeks 1, 3, 5, 7, 11, 15, 19, 23. The start of vaccination came 4-6 weeks after radiotherapy alone, or with temozolomide cycles. Whole-study results and caveats: Pseudoprogression apparently tracked independently of changes in top peripheral T cell clonotypes. Among patients, nearly 95% showed immune responses induced by the vaccine.

This clone came up once. Its target is not known. TCRdb keeps only in-frame clones here, not all; method: immunoSEQ multiplex PCR. This table has roughly 62,000 clones, approximately 91% appearing once. This CDR3 is 14 amino acids long. Germline loops: CDR1 SGHKS, CDR2 YYEKEE (reference sequence). With V trimmed by 5 bases and J by 4 bases, 7 bases remained unmatched. Time point described: week 11, during vaccination. Alongside topical imiquimod, each dose of vaccine comprised 300 ug of mutant IDH1 20-mer peptide. This receptor was obtained from a man aged 40-55 years with glioma. The chain recombines TRBV5-5 with TRBJ2-7, with 9 bases that match TRBD1. The input for sequencing was PBMCs, taken from a glioma patient whose treatment included an IDH1 peptide vaccine. The CDR3 DNA reads TGTGCCAGCAGTATAGGGACAGGGTGGTACGAGCAGTACTTC. Translating it yields CASSIGTGWYEQYF.